The 20 T cell receptor beta chains given below trace back to one sample, sequenced in a study of blood T cells in healthy people across ages (dated by TCRdb to the mid-2010s). Libraries were made using 5' RACE. The instrument was an Illumina HiSeq 2500. A second PCR of about 6 to 11 cycles was performed with a sample-barcoded 5' primer and a J-beta primer mix. TCRdb passed the public sequencing reads through fastp at Q25 and MiXCR, retaining productive beta sequences. One record per CDR3 amino acid sequence lists the most common genes and DNA. The sample has 600,000 to 850,000 distinct CDR3 sequences on record, 25% of them singletons. The ten largest make up more than 7.5% of the sample. The sample was also reused in another study, on T cells of mothers and their children.

The sample comprised blood. These TCRs come from a boy aged 10-17 years in good health.

This clonotype came up a few times. J is TRBJ1-2 and V is TRBV20-1; D gene uncertain. The CDR3 has 12 residues. Germline CDR1 reads DFQATT; CDR2 reads SNEGSKA (reference sequence). The V end was cut by 7 bases, the J end by 3 bases, with 12 bases between. In DNA, the CDR3 is TGCAGTGTCCCCCGGACGGACTATGGCTACACCTTC. Translated, it gives CSVPRTDYGYTF.

A few counts support this clonotype. The rearrangement links TRBV3-1 to TRBJ1-2; possible D gene TRBD1, 6 bases. Germline V gene data show CDR1 as LGHDT and CDR2 as YNNKEL (reference sequence). V was shortened by 8 bases and J by 4 bases, with 11 bases between the two germline ends. This CDR3 has 12 amino acids. The DNA for the CDR3 is TGTGCCAGCGGGGCAGGGGCCTATGGCTACACCTTC. Protein product: CASGAGAYGYTF.

The chain has TRBV6-2 or TRBV6-3 and TRBJ1-4; tentatively, D is TRBD1 (6 bases). The CDR3 runs to 17 residues. Germline assignment: CDR1 MNHEY and CDR2 SVGEGT. V lost 5 bases and J lost 6, with 22 bases in between. CDR3 in amino acids: CASSDTPPNRADEKLFF. The CDR3 nucleotides read TGTGCCAGCAGTGATACCCCACCGAACAGGGCTGATGAAAAACTGTTTTTT.

About this clonotype: A read error may account for a junction end that differs from germline. J is TRBJ2-5 and V is TRBV5-4; tentatively, D is TRBD2 (6 bases). The J call may be wrong; the DNA end is better matched by TRBJ2-7. Germline V gene lookup returns CDR1 SGHNT and CDR2 YYREEE (reference sequence). The CDR3 runs 13 residues. In DNA, the CDR3 is TGTGCCAGCAGCTACGGGGACTCCTGCGAGCAGTACTTC. This sequence encodes CASSYGDSCEQYF.

The genes are TRBV11-2 and TRBJ2-5, with 12 bases matching TRBD2. CDR1 is SGHAT, CDR2 FQNNGV, per germline. Trimming cost V 4 bases and J 7 bases; bases outside gene matches: 7. The CDR3 is made up of 15 amino acids. The CDR3, as DNA: TGTGCCAGCAGCTCCCGACTAGCGGGAGTCGGGACCCAGTACTTC. It codes for CASSSRLAGVGTQYF. The full variable domain, completed using reference TRBV11-2 and TRBJ2-5, is EAGVAQSPRYKIIEKRQSVAFWCNPISGHATLYWYQQILGQGPKLLIQFQNNGVVDDSQLPKDRFSAERLKGVDSTLKIQPAKLEDSAVYLCASSSRLAGVGTQYFGPGTRLLVL.

The J gene is TRBJ2-3, the V gene TRBV7-9; D is undetermined. V lost 6 bases and J 6 bases, leaving 13 bases between the germline ends. The CDR3 runs 13 residues. Per germline, CDR1 SEHNR and CDR2 FQNEAQ (reference sequence). CDR3 nucleotide sequence: TGTGCCAGCAGACGACGTGGTACGGATACGCAGTATTTT. It codes for CASRRRGTDTQYF.

Notes on this clonotype: A read error is likely, as this CDR3 ends without the conserved phenylalanine or tryptophan. The V and J genes are TRBV9 and TRBJ2-3; possibly TRBD2 for D (6 bases). The CDR3 is 12 residues long. The germline V gene encodes CDR1 SGDLS and CDR2 YYNGEE. V was clipped by 7 bases and J by 2 bases, with 8 bases between them. Here the CDR3 DNA reads TGTGCCAGCGGAGGGAACACAGATACGCAGTATGTT. It is translated as CASGGNTDTQYV.

The chain is built from TRBV3-1 and TRBJ1-4; D possibly corresponds to TRBD1 (6 bases). Germline lookup yields CDR1 LGHDT and CDR2 YNNKEL (reference sequence). The CDR3 loop spans 17 amino acids. Trimming shortened V by 2 bases and J by 8 bases, and 21 bases separated the two germline ends. This CDR3 is CASSQKNLGALGEKLFF. CDR3 in DNA: TGTGCCAGCAGCCAAAAGAACCTGGGGGCTCTTGGGGAAAAACTGTTTTTT.

The chain uses TRBV11-2 and TRBJ2-2, with 7 bases that match TRBD1. The CDR3 covers 15 residues. Germline CDR1 reads SGHAT; CDR2 reads FQNNGV. V was clipped by 5 bases and J by 6 bases; unmatched bases: 9. Here the CDR3 DNA reads TGTGCCAGCAGCCCCGTGGCAGGGGGTCCCGGGGAGCTGTTTTTT. This gives the protein CASSPVAGGPGELFF.

This clonotype was seen a handful of times. The chain couples TRBV9 to TRBJ2-1; the D gene is possibly TRBD2 (6 bases). CDR1 is SGDLS, CDR2 YYNGEE, per germline. V was cut by 3 bases and J by 4 bases, with 14 bases left in between. The CDR3 is 15 residues long. CDR3 region: CASSATSSRYNEQFF. The CDR3 nucleotides are TGTGCCAGCAGCGCCACTAGCAGCCGATACAATGAGCAGTTCTTC.

This clonotype occurred a few times. The chain joins TRBV29-1 to TRBJ1-1; D is uncertain. V lost 3 bases to trimming and J lost 7 bases, with 3 bases between them. The germline CDR1 and CDR2 sequences are SQVTM and ANQGSEA. This CDR3 contains 9 residues. Here the CDR3 reads CSVENEAFF. The CDR3 DNA sequence: TGCAGCGTTGAGAATGAAGCTTTCTTT.

This clonotype appeared a few times. The chain recombines TRBV12-3 or TRBV12-4 with TRBJ2-7, with 11 bases aligning to TRBD1. The J segment lost 7 bases and the V segment lost 6 bases, leaving 5 bases of the junction unmatched. The CDR3 is 13 residues long. The CDR3 DNA follows: TGTGCCAGCAGCATCGGACAGGGGGCAGAGCAGTACTTC. It translates to CASSIGQGAEQYF.

The chain links TRBV4-1 to TRBJ2-1, with TRBD2 matching 12 bases. The trim removed 4 bases at V and 7 bases at J, leaving 11 bases unmatched. Germline CDR1 reads MGHRA; CDR2 reads YSYEKL. This CDR3 is built from 17 residues. This chain's CDR3 is CASSPAVRLAGVNEQFF. CDR3 coding DNA: TGCGCCAGCAGCCCAGCGGTCAGACTAGCGGGAGTAAATGAGCAGTTCTTC.

This sequence joins TRBV6-2 or TRBV6-3 and TRBJ1-4; D is ambiguous. Germline V CDR1 and CDR2: MNHEY, SVGEGT. CDR3 length equals 16 residues. V lost 0 bases to trimming and J lost 0 bases, with 8 bases between them. DNA for the CDR3: TGTGCCAGCAGTTACTCGAACGAAGCAACTAATGAAAAACTGTTTTTT. Protein product: CASSYSNEATNEKLFF.

The rearrangement joins TRBV29-1 to TRBJ2-5; D is ambiguous. The better agreement between TRBJ2-7 and the DNA end casts doubt on the J call. CDR3 length: 14 amino acids. Germline-derived CDR1 and CDR2 are SQVTM and ANQGSEA. CDR3 sequence reads: CSVEVPNHTYEQYF. The CDR3, as DNA: TGCAGCGTTGAAGTACCGAACCACACCTACGAGCAGTACTTC.

This clonotype was detected only a few times. The rearrangement uses TRBV6-5 and TRBJ1-1, with D possibly TRBD1 on 5 matching bases. The CDR3 is made up of 15 amino acids. CDR1 is MNHEY, CDR2 SVGAGI, per germline. V was pared by 0 bases and J by 4 bases, with 12 bases between. The CDR3 sequence is CASSYSRGMVTEAFF. The DNA for the CDR3 is TGTGCCAGCAGTTACTCCCGGGGGATGGTCACTGAAGCTTTCTTT.

The rearrangement links TRBV5-5 to TRBJ2-7, with 8 positions matching TRBD1. The J segment lost 4 bases and the V segment lost 3 bases, leaving 6 bases of the junction unmatched. Germline V gene sequence: CDR1 SGHKS, CDR2 YYEKEE (reference sequence). The CDR3 contains 14 residues. The CDR3: CASSWTGMGYEQYF. DNA of the CDR3: TGTGCCAGCAGCTGGACAGGGATGGGTTACGAGCAGTACTTC.

In this sample, this clonotype turned up a few times. The chain uses TRBV9 and TRBJ1-1, with TRBD1 as a possible D gene (5 bases). This CDR3 is 14 amino acids long. Germline CDR1 is SGDLS and CDR2 is YYNGEE. Trimming took 3 bases from V and 6 from J, leaving 15 bases between them. The CDR3 sequence: CASSGGVSIAEAFF. In DNA form, the CDR3 reads TGTGCCAGCAGCGGAGGGGTTTCGATCGCTGAAGCTTTCTTT.

This clonotype came up a few times. V gene TRBV3-1 combines with J gene TRBJ1-4; D may be TRBD1 (5 bases). CDR1 is LGHDT, CDR2 YNNKEL, per germline (reference sequence). The length of the CDR3 is 14 residues. Trimming left V 5 bases short and J 4 bases short, with 11 bases between. CDR3 in amino acids: CASSSGGGNEKLFF. The CDR3 region has the DNA TGTGCCAGCAGCTCTGGGGGGGGTAATGAAAAACTGTTTTTT.

This clonotype turned up a few times. V gene TRBV3-1 combines with J gene TRBJ2-5; no clear D gene. The CDR3 consists of 16 residues. Germline V CDR1 and CDR2: LGHDT, YNNKEL (reference sequence). V was cut by 0 bases and J by 4 bases, with 15 bases left in between. CDR3 nucleotide sequence: TGTGCCAGCAGCCAAGAAGAACCGGATCCAATAGAGACCCAGTACTTC. Protein product: CASSQEEPDPIETQYF.